The following is a T cell receptor (beta chain) sequence with its context. Its antigen is still unknown. Nothing much larger sits one base from this clone, and base qualities are not available. The sample comes from a study of Ad26.COV2.S vaccination and SARS-CoV-2 variants (dated by TCRdb to about 2021). Regarding the complete study: Vaccine-arm donors were drawn from COV1001, a multicentre, randomized, double-blind, placebo-controlled phase I-IIa trial of Ad26.COV2.S in healthy adults. TCRbeta repertoire sequencing served as the tool for gauging how specific and how broad the SARS-CoV-2-reactive T cell receptors were following Ad26.COV2.S vaccination. Ad26.COV2.S was administered intramuscularly at a dose of 5x10^10 or 1x10^11 viral particles, either as one shot or as two shots given 56 days apart. The TCR-sequenced set comprised about 30 samples: 19 Ad26.COV2.S vaccine recipients, 5 placebo recipients and 8 SARS-CoV-2 convalescent individuals. Participants in the trial were split at random into five groups of five each, receiving low-dose or high-dose Ad26.COV2.S once or twice, or else placebo on both occasions. Blinding of investigators to trial group allocation was maintained during experiments and outcome assessment.

This specimen's treatment or condition label, interpreted: 15 to 20 received Ad26.COV2.S at low or high dose, single or two shots; roughly five received placebo; per-sample allocation not given. Repertoires of vaccine and placebo recipients were sequenced from samples collected on day 63 after the first injection. Cohort 1b enrolled roughly 25 adults aged 18-55 years at a single site in Boston, USA, between 29 July and 7 August 2020. Ad26.COV2.S consisted of a replication-incompetent adenovirus type 26 vector by which a prefusion-stabilized SARS-CoV-2 spike protein from the original Wuhan strain was expressed. V is cut back by 3 bases and J by 0 bases, with 14 bases in the junction unmatched. The CDR1 and CDR2 encoded by the germline V gene (reference sequence) are LNHDA and SQIVND. The CDR3 has 19 amino acids, counting the end cysteine and phenylalanine. Only the CDR3 DNA is retained, 57 bases long and in frame from the first base.

The research as a whole found: It was noted by the authors that total T cell responses may have been underestimated by the TCR breadth and depth analyses. Compared with placebo recipients, Ad26.COV2.S recipients showed higher spike-specific TCR breadth (P = 0.0014). Vaccine and placebo recipients had comparable non-spike TCR breadth, which fits with the vaccine containing only spike. After vaccination, substantial breadth of spike-specific CD8+ and CD4+ T cell responses was reported. Comparing responses between vaccine doses or regimens was not something the study was powered to do.

TCRbeta CDR3 regions were sequenced with the immunoSEQ Assay. After extraction, genomic DNA underwent amplification by bias-controlled multiplex PCR, followed by high-throughput sequencing. In the paper's pipeline: Collapsing and filtering of sequences were performed to quantify the absolute abundance of each unique TCRbeta CDR3 region. Usable DNA was measured by amplifying reference genes present in all nucleated cells, and TCRbeta template counts were normalized to that usable DNA to estimate T cell fraction. Repertoire TCRs were annotated as SARS-CoV-2-specific when V gene, CDR3 amino acid sequence and J gene were exactly matched to a known reactive TCR set. The reference SARS-CoV-2 TCR set was derived from MIRA and filtered for enrichment in COVID-19-positive ImmuneCODE repertoires, a step that removed public or cross-reactive TCRs. Using the MIRA antigens, annotated TCRs were further analysed by specific ORF or by position within an ORF. Breadth was defined as annotated unique rearrangements over total unique productive rearrangements; depth was the summed frequency of those rearrangements. TCR breadth was compared between groups using two-sided Wilcoxon rank-sum tests. TCRdb provides this immuneACCESS table in a form limited to in-frame rearrangements. Some clones are lacking; in checked studies, under half of them reflect an unresolved V gene, and why the rest are absent is not known. D and trimming come from the DNA, and the V and J calls and clone size come from that table. In all, the sample holds roughly 320,000 clones, and about 85% of those were seen once. The leading ten clones occupy 2% to 2.5% of the sample.

In this chain, TRBV19 is recombined with TRBJ1-1; 9 middle bases align to TRBD1. The specimen was peripheral blood, collected in a trial of Ad26.COV2.S vaccine versus placebo. This TCR derives from a person aged 18-60 years who received the Ad26.COV2.S COVID-19 vaccine or a placebo. The CDR3 protein is CASSIRHLTGGSLNTEAFF. Here is the DNA: TGTGCCAGTAGTATCAGGCACTTGACAGGGGGGTCCCTGAACACTGAAGCTTTCTTT.